This is a list of T cell receptor beta chains from one sample in a study of shared clonotypes between healthy human individuals. Profiling relied on immunoSEQ multiplex PCR, and the TCRdb table lists in-frame clones only, not all of them. The sample consists of more than 550,000 clones, about 90% of them appearing once. Sequenced sample: memory CD8+ T cells from PBMCs. The receptors come from a man aged 18 to 29 in good health. Some clones in this sample may be carry-over from other donors' samples. Both conserved end residues are part of each CDR3. D genes are given only for firm matches. Clone size is shown for a subset of rows, as once, few, many or a class of expanded clone.

>TRBV11-2|TRBD1|few|TRBJ1-4|18
CASSLGLPRQGGGEKLFF
TGTGCCAGCAGCTTAGGTCTCCCTCGACAGGGAGGCGGTGAAAAACTGTTTTTT
>TRBV15|TRBD1|NA|TRBJ2-1|15
CATSRTGQTGNEQFF
TGTGCCACCAGCAGGACGGGACAGACGGGCAATGAGCAGTTCTTC
>TRBV21-1|NA|NA|TRBJ1-4|18
CASSKERDTSSTNEKLFF
TGTGCCAGCAGCAAAGAGCGGGACACCTCTTCAACTAATGAAAAACTGTTTTTT
>TRBV19|TRBD1|NA|TRBJ1-2|16
CASSVLPDRADRGYTF
TGTGCCAGTAGTGTCTTGCCCGACAGGGCGGATCGTGGCTACACCTTC
>TRBV2|NA|NA|TRBJ2-7|12
CASMGSPYEQYF
TGTGCCAGCATGGGCTCACCCTACGAGCAGTACTTC
>TRBV7-2|NA|NA|TRBJ2-7|15
CASSLAIADSYEQYF
TGTGCCAGCAGCTTAGCGATAGCAGACTCCTACGAGCAGTACTTC
>TRBV6-5|NA|NA|TRBJ2-1|15
CATRRGRMAAGEQFF
TGTGCCACCCGGCGGGGGCGTATGGCTGCTGGTGAGCAGTTCTTC
>TRBV7-9|NA|NA|TRBJ2-1|11
CASSFSTEQFF
TGTGCCAGCAGCTTCAGCACAGAGCAGTTCTTC
>TRBV29-1|NA|NA|TRBJ1-2|11
CSVLRNYGYTF
TGCAGCGTGTTGCGGAACTATGGCTACACCTTC
>TRBV28|NA|NA|TRBJ2-2|15
CASSLFGVNTGELFF
TGTGCCAGCAGTTTATTCGGGGTCAACACCGGGGAGCTGTTTTTT
>TRBV27|NA|NA|TRBJ2-7|14
CASSFIADAYEQYF
TGTGCCAGCAGTTTCATAGCGGACGCCTACGAGCAGTACTTC
>TRBV28|TRBD2|NA|TRBJ2-7|13
CASSFSLAGEQYF
TGTGCCAGCAGTTTCTCCCTAGCGGGCGAGCAGTACTTC
>TRBV9|TRBD1|NA|TRBJ1-2|15
CASSVVGGGNYGYTF
TGTGCCAGCAGCGTAGTGGGAGGGGGCAACTATGGCTACACCTTC
>TRBV28|NA|NA|TRBJ1-1|15
CASSLWYTTNTEAFF
TGTGCCAGCAGTTTATGGTACACAACGAACACTGAAGCTTTCTTT
>TRBV27|TRBD2|NA|TRBJ2-7|13
CASSLYGGSEQYF
TGTGCCAGCAGTTTATACGGCGGGAGCGAGCAGTACTTC
>TRBV27|NA|once|TRBJ2-6|14
CASSLLYGANVLTF
TGTGCCAGCAGTTTACTGTACGGGGCCAACGTCCTGACTTTC
>TRBV10-3|NA|NA|TRBJ2-5|15
CAISDLPPSSGTQYF
TGTGCCATCAGTGATTTGCCCCCCTCCTCCGGGACCCAGTACTTC
>TRBV27|NA|NA|TRBJ1-6|14
CATTDISYNSPLHF
TGTGCCACTACCGACATCTCCTATAATTCACCCCTCCACTTT
>TRBV28|NA|NA|TRBJ2-2|15
CASSLSEGGTGELFF
TGTGCCAGCAGTTTATCTGAGGGGGGTACCGGGGAGCTGTTTTTT
>TRBV27|NA|NA|TRBJ2-7|14
CASSSTLMAYEQYF
TGTGCCAGCAGTTCGACCTTAATGGCATACGAGCAGTACTTC
>TRBV6-5|NA|NA|TRBJ1-5|13
CASRDTSNQPQHF
TGTGCCAGCCGGGACACAAGCAATCAGCCCCAGCATTTT
>TRBV6-5|TRBD2|NA|TRBJ2-2|15
CASSKLAGTAGELFF
TGTGCCAGCAGTAAGCTAGCGGGAACGGCCGGGGAGCTGTTTTTT
>TRBV5-1|TRBD1|NA|TRBJ2-5|15
CASSTRQGFQETQYF
TGCGCCAGCAGCACCCGACAGGGATTCCAAGAGACCCAGTACTTC
>TRBV30|TRBD1|few|TRBJ1-1|13
CAWRETGGTEAFF
TGTGCCTGGAGGGAAACAGGGGGTACTGAAGCTTTCTTT
>TRBV28|TRBD1|NA|TRBJ2-7|14
CASSLGTGFYEQYF
TGTGCCAGCAGTTTGGGGACAGGCTTCTACGAGCAGTACTTC
>TRBV7-9|NA|few|TRBJ1-2|10
CASYESGYTF
TGTGCCAGCTATGAAAGTGGCTACACCTTC
>TRBV7-2|NA|NA|TRBJ1-3|14
CASSPRTSGNTIYF
TGTGCCAGCAGCCCCCGGACTTCAGGAAACACCATATATTTT
>TRBV29-1|NA|NA|TRBJ2-7|14
CSVERGPDPYEQYF
TGCAGCGTTGAAAGAGGGCCCGATCCCTACGAGCAGTACTTC
>TRBV13|NA|NA|TRBJ2-3|12
CASSLVGDTQYF
TGTGCCAGCAGCTTAGTTGGAGATACGCAGTATTTT
>TRBV12-2|NA|NA|TRBJ1-1|15
CASRLARQGYTEAFF
TGTGCAAGTCGCTTAGCCCGACAGGGCTACACTGAAGCTTTCTTT
>TRBV2|TRBD2|NA|TRBJ2-1|17
CASSEVSGRAAYNEQFF
TGTGCCAGCAGTGAAGTTAGCGGGAGGGCGGCCTACAATGAGCAGTTCTTC
>TRBV7-8|TRBD1|NA|TRBJ1-5|14
CASSSDRGNQPQHF
TGTGCCAGCAGCTCGGACAGGGGGAATCAGCCCCAGCATTTT